This T cell receptor beta chain emerged from a study of cytomegalovirus exposure and HLA in healthy donors. The donors were in the approximately 130-subject validation cohort; that cohort was separate from the roughly 730-subject first cohort. V gave up 3 bases and J gave up 0 bases; unmatched junction bases: 8. Germline V gene data show CDR1 as KGHSH and CDR2 as LQKENI. This CDR3 has 18 residues. Details on this clone: The antigen is unknown.

Study-wide findings and caveats: Generally TCR sequences proved uncommon, though certain public TCRs appeared in numerous donors. There were 164 TCR beta chains listed as cytomegalovirus-associated.

Some clones are missing from TCRdb's copy, which holds only in-frame ones; the method was immunoSEQ multiplex PCR. The table shows fewer than 85,000 clones, with around 95% occurring only once. The source material was PBMCs. J is TRBJ2-7 and V is TRBV18; 13 bases match TRBD2. The TCR originated in a woman aged 18-29 years in good health and CMV-seronegative. CDR3 loop: CASSPSTSGGMSSYEQYF. CDR3 nucleotide sequence: TGTGCCAGCTCACCGTCGACTAGCGGGGGGATGAGCTCCTACGAGCAGTACTTC.